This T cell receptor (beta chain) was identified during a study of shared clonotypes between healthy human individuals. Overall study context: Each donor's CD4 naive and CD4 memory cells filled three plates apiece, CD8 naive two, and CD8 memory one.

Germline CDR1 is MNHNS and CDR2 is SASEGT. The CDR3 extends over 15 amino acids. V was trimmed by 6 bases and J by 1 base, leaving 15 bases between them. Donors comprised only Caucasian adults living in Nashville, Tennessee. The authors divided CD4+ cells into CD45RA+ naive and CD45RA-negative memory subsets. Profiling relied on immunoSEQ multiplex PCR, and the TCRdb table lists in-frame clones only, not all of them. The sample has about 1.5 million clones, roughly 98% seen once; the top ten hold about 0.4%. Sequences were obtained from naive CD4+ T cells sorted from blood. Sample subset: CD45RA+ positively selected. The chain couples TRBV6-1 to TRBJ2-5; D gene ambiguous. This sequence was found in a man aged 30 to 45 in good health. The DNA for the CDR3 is TGTGCCAGCAGAGGCCTTCTAATTAGCCAAGAGACCCAGTACTTC. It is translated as CASRGLLISQETQYF.